The 16 T cell receptor beta chains listed next were all sequenced from one sample in a study of metastatic and nonmetastatic thyroid tumors. TCRdb recomputed clones from the PCR reads via MiXCR. The data hold about 39,000 clones, with under 20% observed a single time. Among the patients, none had received any treatment before thyroid surgery. Sequenced material: tumor tissue. These receptors originate from a female donor with papillary thyroid cancer or a benign thyroid nodule (not recorded which). Some clones in this sample may be carry-over from other donors' samples.

As to this clone: A read error may explain this, as a much larger clone is one base away. The same CDR3 also results from other DNA sequences found in this sample. The chain employs TRBV5-1 and TRBJ2-2; TRBD2 matches at 15 bases. Germline V lookup: CDR1 SGHRS, CDR2 YFSETQ. V shed 4 bases and J 7 bases; nucleotides not matched to a gene: 5. There are 16 residues in the CDR3. CDR3 DNA sequence: TGCGCCAGCAGCCCTGGACTAGCGGGAGGGTTCGGGGAGCTGTTTTTT. This sequence encodes CASSPGLAGGFGELFF.

This clone turned up a few times. This rearrangement joins TRBV19 to TRBJ1-2, with 12 bases identical to TRBD1. This CDR3 comprises 18 residues. CDR1 is LNHDA and CDR2 is SQIVND in the germline V gene (reference sequence). V was clipped by 9 bases and J by 1 base; unmatched bases: 15. The CDR3 protein is CARPSNRDRGHRNYGYTF. DNA of the CDR3: TGTGCCAGACCCTCAAACCGGGACAGGGGGCACCGTAACTATGGCTACACCTTC.

On this clone itself: Being one base from a much bigger clone, this may be a read error. The chain employs TRBV5-8 and TRBJ2-1; tentative D call: TRBD1 (6 bases). Trimming took 6 bases from V and 6 from J, leaving 13 bases between them. This CDR3 is 13 amino acids long. Germline V gene lookup returns CDR1 SGHTS and CDR2 YDEGEE. The CDR3 region is CASIIRTVNEQFF. The DNA of the CDR3 is TGTGCCAGCATCATTCGGACAGTCAATGAGCAGTTCTTC.

This clone was detected many times. The rearrangement joins TRBV20-1 to TRBJ2-5, with D maybe TRBD2 (5 bases). Germline values: CDR1 DFQATT, CDR2 SNEGSKA (reference sequence). V lost 6 bases and J 3 bases, leaving 11 bases between the germline ends. The CDR3 covers 12 residues. This chain's CDR3 is CSATTREETQYF. Written as DNA, the CDR3 is TGCAGTGCGACCACTAGAGAAGAGACCCAGTACTTC.

This clone was observed at least ten times. This rearrangement joins TRBV6-2 or TRBV6-3 to TRBJ1-3; D call uncertain. V lost 0 bases to trimming and J lost 0 bases, with 18 bases between them. Germline V gives CDR1 MNHEY, CDR2 SVGEGT. This CDR3 spans 19 amino acids. The DNA for the CDR3 is TGTGCCAGCAGTTACTCGATCTGGCAGGAGCATGGCTCTGGAAACACCATATATTTT. Its protein product is CASSYSIWQEHGSGNTIYF.

This clone was picked up many times. The V gene is TRBV7-3, the J gene TRBJ1-1, with a tentative D call TRBD1 (5 bases). Trimming removed 1 base from V and 5 bases from J, with 14 bases in between. The CDR3 runs to 15 residues. The germline V gene has CDR1 SGHTA and CDR2 FQGTGA. The CDR3 region is CASSLNSGTGTEAFF. The CDR3 nucleotides read TGTGCCAGCAGCTTAAACTCGGGGACTGGGACTGAAGCTTTCTTT.

The chain links TRBV6-5 to TRBJ1-3; D unresolved. Germline V CDR1 and CDR2: MNHEY, SVGAGI. The CDR3 is made up of 15 amino acids. Trimming cost V 0 bases and J 3 bases, with 9 bases left between them. The CDR3 loop reads CASSYSRMGGNTIYF. CDR3 nucleotide sequence: TGTGCCAGCAGTTACTCTCGTATGGGTGGAAACACCATATATTTT.

Regarding this clone: The missing conserved phenylalanine or tryptophan at the end of this CDR3 makes a read error likely. The DNA is omitted, as the CDR3 cannot be located on it reliably, and the CDR3 follows TCRdb's listing. The genes are TRBV6-2 or TRBV6-3 and TRBJ1-5; TRBD1, the table's D call, was not compared with the DNA. From its first to its last residue, the CDR3 has 14 amino acids. Germline CDR1 MNHEY, CDR2 SVGEGT. The CDR3 spells CASSKGDFLQPQHS.

The rearrangement joins TRBV20-1 to TRBJ2-7, with D unclear. The CDR3 runs to 12 residues. Germline V gene lookup returns CDR1 DFQATT and CDR2 SNEGSKA (reference sequence). V lost 3 bases, J lost 2 bases, and 8 bases lay in between. The CDR3 here is CSASMGTYEQYF. As DNA, the CDR3 is TGCAGTGCTAGCATGGGTACCTACGAGCAGTACTTC.

This clone was recorded at least ten times. Other DNA sequences in this sample translate to the same CDR3. J is TRBJ2-5 and V is TRBV20-1; no definite D call. The CDR3 totals 15 residues. Per germline, CDR1 DFQATT and CDR2 SNEGSKA (reference sequence). V lost 0 bases, J lost 1 base, and 12 bases lay in between. The CDR3, as DNA: TGCAGTGCTAGAGACCTAAGGCAGGCCCAAGAGACCCAGTACTTC. Residues: CSARDLRQAQETQYF.

This clone was counted at least ten times. The V and J genes are TRBV29-1 and TRBJ2-2; D is undetermined. The CDR3 loop spans 11 amino acids. CDR1 and CDR2 from the germline V gene are SQVTM and ANQGSEA. The V end lost 4 bases, the J end lost 3 bases, and 3 bases lay between the germline ends. CDR3 in amino acids: CSVGDTGELFF. CDR3 sequence (DNA): TGCAGCGTTGGGGACACCGGGGAGCTGTTTTTT.

This clone was found many times. The rearrangement links TRBV12-3 or TRBV12-4 to TRBJ1-3; unclear D gene. Trimming stripped 10 bases from V and 0 bases from J, with 16 bases between. This CDR3 spans 15 amino acids. CDR3 protein: CATKGPLSSGNTIYF. The CDR3 DNA sequence: TGTGCCACCAAAGGGCCGCTGAGCTCTGGAAACACCATATATTTT.

In regard to this clone: Since a much larger clone is just one base distant, this may be a read error. Other DNA variants within this sample encode the same CDR3. J is TRBJ2-1 and V is TRBV3-1, with a possible D match to TRBD1 (6 bases). The germline V and J ends were trimmed by 3 bases and 4 bases, with 13 bases remaining between them. This CDR3 contains 15 residues. From germline, CDR1 is LGHDT and CDR2 YNNKEL (reference sequence). CDR3 nucleotides: TGTGCCAGCAGCCAGGGGGCTAGGGTATACAATGAGCAGTTCTTC. Translating it yields CASSQGARVYNEQFF.

This clone was seen ten or more times. The V and J genes are TRBV20-1 and TRBJ2-7; possibly TRBD2 for D (5 bases). This CDR3 contains 14 residues. Germline V gene sequence: CDR1 DFQATT, CDR2 SNEGSKA (reference sequence). V lost 0 bases, J lost 6 bases, and 15 bases lay in between. CDR3 loop: CSARDLEEWGEQYF. CDR3 nucleotides: TGCAGTGCTAGAGATCTGGAGGAGTGGGGCGAGCAGTACTTC.

Worth noting for this clone: A much larger clone differs by one base, so this may be a read error. This same CDR3 is encoded by further DNA sequences in the sample. The chain uses TRBV5-6 and TRBJ1-1; D ambiguous. Germline CDR1 is SGHDT and CDR2 is YYEEEE. The CDR3 loop spans 13 amino acids. Between the trimmed V and J ends, which lost 0 bases and 4 bases, there was a span of 7 bases. The CDR3 protein is CASSLEVGTEAFF. For the CDR3, the DNA is TGTGCCAGCAGCTTGGAGGTTGGCACTGAAGCTTTCTTT.

This clone was seen a handful of times. A much larger clone lies a single base off, so this may be a read error. The chain employs TRBV11-2 and TRBJ2-3; 7 nucleotides match TRBD1. The CDR3 runs to 16 residues. Germline loops: CDR1 SGHAT, CDR2 FQNNGV. As DNA, the CDR3 is TGTGTCAGCAGCTTAGACACAGGGGTGGTAAGGGATACGCAGTATTTT. Encoded protein: CVSSLDTGVVRDTQYF. Looking up the rest from reference TRBV11-2 and TRBJ2-3 gives the full variable domain: EAGVAQSPRYKIIEKRQSVAFWCNPISGHATLYWYQQILGQGPKLLIQFQNNGVVDDSQLPKDRFSAERLKGVDSTLKIQPAKLEDSAVYLCVSSLDTGVVRDTQYFGPGTRLTVL.